This T cell receptor beta chain was captured in a study of lymphopenia after photon versus proton radiotherapy. Generated by immunoSEQ multiplex PCR, the TCRdb table keeps only in-frame clones and is missing some. This sample carries approximately 15,000 clones, over 75% of them seen once, and the ten largest clones take approximately 27%. Study findings and constraints: Better survival with proton therapy was suggested as possible, not demonstrated. Post-nadir TCR diversity decline inversely tracked overall survival among those who died. Proton therapy kept repertoires fairly stable, unlike photons, which gained effector/memory cells. Oligoclonal CD8+ Temra expansion after nadir drove photon patients' diversity drop.

Germline CDR1 SGHTA, CDR2 FQGNSA. Trimming took 1 base from V and 6 from J; bases not matched to a gene: 6. There are 16 residues in the CDR3. A remark on this clone: Its matching antigen is unknown.

The TCR comes from a man aged 50 to 60 with gastric cancer. Sequenced here: peripheral blood, sampled from a patient treated with photon-based radiotherapy. V gene TRBV7-2 combines with J gene TRBJ2-2; 9 positions match TRBD2. CDR3 region: CASSLVGTSMAGELFF. CDR3 DNA: TGTGCCAGCAGCTTAGTCGGGACTAGCATGGCCGGGGAGCTGTTTTTT.